The 23 T cell receptor beta chains reported below all come from one sample, sequenced in a study of blood T cell repertoires in COVID-19. TCRdb's table, derived via immunoSEQ multiplex PCR, lists solely in-frame clones and lacks some. The data contain roughly 130,000 clones, 84% of them singletons. Sequenced: peripheral blood. The source of these receptors is a man younger than 45 with COVID-19, enrolled during active disease.

The chain has TRBV2 and TRBJ1-1; D remains ambiguous. Germline values: CDR1 SNHLY, CDR2 FYNNEI. CDR3 length equals 12 residues. Trimming removed 5 bases from V and 5 bases from J, with 9 bases in between. The CDR3 DNA reads as TGTGCCAGCAGTCTAGAGGGAACTGAAGCTTTCTTT. This translates into CASSLEGTEAFF.

The chain couples TRBV27 to TRBJ2-2, with 8 bases lining up with TRBD2. Germline V gene data show CDR1 as MNHEY and CDR2 as SMNVEV (reference sequence). Trimming removed 3 bases from V and 3 bases from J; junction bases left unmatched: 3. The CDR3 totals 15 residues. This CDR3 reads CASSLSGRYTGELFF. CDR3 coding DNA: TGTGCCAGCAGTTTGAGCGGGAGATACACCGGGGAGCTGTTTTTT.

V gene TRBV6-5 combines with J gene TRBJ2-2; D perhaps matches TRBD1 (5 bases). Germline V gene sequence: CDR1 MNHEY, CDR2 SVGAGI. This CDR3 region has 15 residues. The V end lost 2 bases, the J end lost 6 bases, and 13 bases lay between the germline ends. CDR3: CASSYMQGRSGELFF. The CDR3 DNA reads TGTGCCAGCAGTTACATGCAGGGAAGGTCCGGGGAGCTGTTTTTT.

Here the CDR3 reads CASKVQAQETQYF. The CDR3 nucleotides are TGTGCCAGCAAGGTACAGGCCCAAGAGACCCAGTACTTC. V usage is TRBV27 and J usage is TRBJ2-5; possibly TRBD1 for D (5 bases). From germline, CDR1 is MNHEY and CDR2 SMNVEV (reference sequence). V was cut by 7 bases and J by 1 base, with 10 bases left in between. The length of the CDR3 is 13 residues.

The chain carries TRBV23-1 and TRBJ1-5; 8 nucleotides align to TRBD1. TRBV23-1 is marked as an open reading frame, function uncertain. CDR3 size: 16 residues. V was clipped by 6 bases and J by 0 bases; unmatched bases: 7. This chain's CDR3 is CASSRGRRYSNQPQHF. In DNA form, the CDR3 reads TGCGCCAGCAGCAGGGGGCGCCGATATAGCAATCAGCCCCAGCATTTT.

This rearrangement joins TRBV11-2 to TRBJ2-7, with 7 bases matching TRBD1. The CDR3 totals 14 residues. The V segment lost 6 bases and the J segment 5 bases; nucleotides outside the gene matches: 10. CDR1 and CDR2 (germline): SGHAT, FQNNGV. In nucleotides, the CDR3 is TGTGCCAGCAGTTTGACAGGGAAGGAAAACGAGCAGTACTTC. It specifies CASSLTGKENEQYF.

The gene calls are TRBV7-3 and TRBJ2-3, with a possible D match to TRBD2 (6 bases). V was trimmed by 5 bases and J by 1 base, leaving 16 bases between them. This CDR3 has 16 amino acids. Germline CDR1 reads SGHTA; CDR2 reads FQGTGA. The CDR3 sequence: CASSLGASARTDTQYF. CDR3 bases: TGTGCCAGCAGCCTCGGGGCTAGCGCTCGCACAGATACGCAGTATTTT.

The table lists this clone with a few counts. The chain couples TRBV18 to TRBJ2-1; D is ambiguous. The CDR3 covers 14 residues. Trimming removed 3 bases from V and 6 bases from J, with 12 bases in between. CDR1 is KGHSH, CDR2 LQKENI, per germline. This CDR3 reads CASSPGQNANEQFF. DNA for the CDR3: TGTGCCAGCTCACCGGGCCAGAACGCCAATGAGCAGTTCTTC. The full variable domain, with the rest looked up from reference TRBV18 and TRBJ2-1, is NAGVMQNPRHLVRRRGQEARLRCSPMKGHSHVYWYRQLPEEGLKFMVYLQKENIIDESGMPKERFSAEFPKEGPSILRIQQVVRGDSAAYFCASSPGQNANEQFFGPGTRLTVL.

The sample holds many counts of this clone. This rearrangement joins TRBV20-1 to TRBJ1-3, with D possibly matching TRBD1 (6 bases). CDR1 DFQATT and CDR2 SNEGSKA come from the germline V gene (reference sequence). The V end was cut by 5 bases, the J end by 4 bases, with 6 bases between. This CDR3 spans 11 amino acids. The CDR3 DNA follows: TGCAGTGCTGGACAGGGAAACACCATATATTTT. It codes for CSAGQGNTIYF.

This chain connects TRBV19 to TRBJ2-1, with 12 bases aligning to TRBD2. This CDR3 region has 17 residues. Losses at the gene ends were 6 bases for V and 0 bases for J; bases not matched to a gene: 6. Germline-derived CDR1 and CDR2 are LNHDA and SQIVND (reference sequence). CDR3 amino acids: CASSGTSGPSSYNEQFF. The CDR3, as DNA: TGTGCCAGTAGCGGGACTAGCGGGCCTAGCTCCTACAATGAGCAGTTCTTC. The entire variable domain, with the rest obtained from reference TRBV19 and TRBJ2-1, is as follows: DGGITQSPKYLFRKEGQNVTLSCEQNLNHDAMYWYRQDPGQGLRLIYYSQIVNDFQKGDIAEGYSVSREKKESFPLTVTSAQKNPTAFYLCASSGTSGPSSYNEQFFGPGTRLTVL.

The chain joins TRBV9 to TRBJ1-2; possibly TRBD1 for D (5 bases). Trimming stripped 4 bases from V and 2 bases from J, with 9 bases between. Germline CDR1 is SGDLS and CDR2 is YYNGEE. This CDR3 is built from 13 residues. The CDR3 region has the DNA TGTGCCAGCAGCTCGGACATCAACTATGGCTACACCTTC. It encodes CASSSDINYGYTF.

CDR3 nucleotide sequence: TGTGCCAGCAGCCTGGGGACAGCGAACACTGAAGCTTTCTTT. It codes for CASSLGTANTEAFF. The gene calls are TRBV3-1 (or the pseudogene TRBV3-2) and TRBJ1-1; TRBD1 matches at 7 bases. This CDR3 is 14 amino acids long. Germline CDR1 is LGHDT and CDR2 is YNNKEL (reference sequence). V gave up 4 bases and J gave up 1 base; unmatched junction bases: 3.

This clone was recorded only once. This chain joins TRBV7-2 and TRBJ1-1; D is perhaps TRBD1 (5 bases). CDR3 size: 14 residues. Germline loops: CDR1 SGHTA, CDR2 FQGNSA. The V gene lost 6 bases and the J gene lost 2 bases, with 13 bases spanning the gap. This CDR3 reads CASRPAGTNTEAFF. The CDR3 DNA follows: TGTGCCAGCAGGCCCGCCGGGACTAACACTGAAGCTTTCTTT. The whole variable domain, remainder taken from reference TRBV7-2 and TRBJ1-1, is GAGVSQSPSNKVTEKGKDVELRCDPISGHTALYWYRQSLGQGLEFLIYFQGNSAPDKSGLPSDRFSAERTGGSVSTLTIQRTQQEDSAVYLCASRPAGTNTEAFFGQGTRLTVV.

The rearrangement links TRBV10-3 to TRBJ1-2, with D possibly TRBD1 on 5 matching bases. The CDR3 loop spans 14 amino acids. V dropped 4 bases and J dropped 6 bases, with 15 bases sitting between them. Germline V gene sequence: CDR1 ENHRY, CDR2 SYGVKD. The CDR3 loop reads CAISAQGREHGYTF. CDR3 DNA: TGTGCCATCAGTGCTCAGGGCCGAGAACATGGCTACACCTTC.

This chain joins TRBV30 and TRBJ1-1, with D maybe TRBD1 (6 bases). The germline V gene encodes CDR1 GTSNPN and CDR2 SVGIG (reference sequence). The CDR3 contains 16 residues. With 3 bases removed from V and 0 bases from J, the gap between germline ends came to 17 bases. The CDR3 sequence is CAWRSPLTGLNTEAFF. The CDR3 region has the DNA TGTGCCTGGAGGTCGCCCTTGACAGGATTGAACACTGAAGCTTTCTTT.

The chain combines TRBV29-1 with TRBJ1-1; D is possibly TRBD1 (6 bases). This CDR3 has 13 residues. The germline V gene has CDR1 SQVTM and CDR2 ANQGSEA. Between the trimmed V and J ends, which lost 6 bases and 0 bases, there was a span of 11 bases. The CDR3 nucleotides are TGCAGCGTATCGGGACATTTGAACACTGAAGCTTTCTTT. It specifies CSVSGHLNTEAFF.

The chain couples TRBV24-1 to TRBJ2-1; D might be TRBD2 (6 bases). V was clipped by 5 bases and J by 10 bases, with 14 bases between them. CDR3 length equals 13 residues. Germline V CDR1 and CDR2: KGHDR, SFDVKD. CDR3 in DNA: TGTGCCACCAGTGGTGGAGGGCGTCGCGAGCAGTTCTTC. It translates to CATSGGGRREQFF.

V gene TRBV29-1 combines with J gene TRBJ2-7; D is perhaps TRBD2 (6 bases). Germline CDR1 is SQVTM and CDR2 is ANQGSEA. Trimming stripped 4 bases from V and 7 bases from J, with 14 bases between. CDR3 length equals 12 residues. CDR3 amino acids: CSVAGVFGEQYF. The CDR3 bases are TGCAGCGTTGCGGGGGTATTCGGGGAGCAGTACTTC.

This clone appeared a few times. The J gene is TRBJ2-2, the V gene TRBV5-6; 9 bases are shared with TRBD1. The CDR3 has 14 amino acids. With V trimmed by 5 bases and J by 8 bases, 7 bases remained unmatched. Germline V lookup: CDR1 SGHDT, CDR2 YYEEEE. CDR3: CASRVGQGSGELFF. CDR3 sequence (DNA): TGTGCCAGCAGAGTAGGACAGGGGTCTGGGGAGCTGTTTTTT.

The CDR3 nucleotides are TGTGCCACCAGTGCGGGGGGGACTAGCGGGAGAGCAGATACGCAGTATTTT. Translated: CATSAGGTSGRADTQYF. J is TRBJ2-3 and V is TRBV24-1; 14 nucleotides align to TRBD2. This CDR3 has 17 residues. Trimming removed 5 bases from V and 4 bases from J; junction bases left unmatched: 7. CDR1 and CDR2 from the germline V gene are KGHDR and SFDVKD.

This chain connects TRBV19 to TRBJ2-7; a possible D gene is TRBD1 (6 bases). Germline CDR1 reads LNHDA; CDR2 reads SQIVND (reference sequence). The CDR3 loop spans 14 amino acids. V lost 3 bases to trimming and J lost 2 bases, with 11 bases between them. The CDR3 protein is CASSIGTGTYEQYF. The DNA of the CDR3 is TGTGCCAGTAGTATTGGAACAGGGACCTACGAGCAGTACTTC.

V and J are TRBV15 and TRBJ1-2, with 7 bases that match TRBD1. This CDR3 spans 15 amino acids. Trimming took 0 bases from V and 4 from J; bases not matched to a gene: 5. The germline gives CDR1 LNHNV, CDR2 YYDKDF (reference sequence). CDR3 bases: TGTGCCACCAGCAGAGACGAGGGGGCTAGCTATGGCTACACCTTC. Its translation: CATSRDEGASYGYTF.

V gene TRBV18 combines with J gene TRBJ2-7; 7 nucleotides align to TRBD2. The CDR3 length is 15 residues. CDR1 and CDR2 (germline): KGHSH, LQKENI. The V and J ends lost 5 bases and 5 bases, in that order; junction bases with no gene match: 12. Here the CDR3 reads CASSTIGEGPHEQYF. The CDR3 DNA reads as TGTGCCAGCTCAACCATAGGGGAGGGCCCCCACGAGCAGTACTTC.